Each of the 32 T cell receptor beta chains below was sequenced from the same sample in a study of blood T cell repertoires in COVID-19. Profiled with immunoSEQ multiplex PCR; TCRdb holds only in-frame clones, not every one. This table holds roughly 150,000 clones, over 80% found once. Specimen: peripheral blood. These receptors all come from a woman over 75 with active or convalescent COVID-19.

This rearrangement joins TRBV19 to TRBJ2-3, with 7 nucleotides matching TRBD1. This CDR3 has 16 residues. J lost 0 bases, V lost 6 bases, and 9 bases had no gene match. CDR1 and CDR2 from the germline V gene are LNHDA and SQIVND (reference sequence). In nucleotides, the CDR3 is TGTGCCAGTAGGAACCCAGGGGGATTAAGCACAGATACGCAGTATTTT. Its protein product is CASRNPGGLSTDTQYF.

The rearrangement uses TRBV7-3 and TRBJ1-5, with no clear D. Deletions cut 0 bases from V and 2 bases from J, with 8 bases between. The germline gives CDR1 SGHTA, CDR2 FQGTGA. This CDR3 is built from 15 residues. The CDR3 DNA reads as TGTGCCAGCAGCTTAACTTTGTCGGGCAATCAGCCCCAGCATTTT. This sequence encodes CASSLTLSGNQPQHF.

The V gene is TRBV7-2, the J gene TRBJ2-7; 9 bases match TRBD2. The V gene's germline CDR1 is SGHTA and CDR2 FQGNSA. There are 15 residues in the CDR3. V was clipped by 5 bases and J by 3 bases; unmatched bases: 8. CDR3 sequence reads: CASSNLAGTSYEQYF. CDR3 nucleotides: TGTGCCAGCAGCAACCTAGCGGGGACCAGCTACGAGCAGTACTTC. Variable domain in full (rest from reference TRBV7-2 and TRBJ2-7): GAGVSQSPSNKVTEKGKDVELRCDPISGHTALYWYRQSLGQGLEFLIYFQGNSAPDKSGLPSDRFSAERTGGSVSTLTIQRTQQEDSAVYLCASSNLAGTSYEQYFGPGTRLTVT.

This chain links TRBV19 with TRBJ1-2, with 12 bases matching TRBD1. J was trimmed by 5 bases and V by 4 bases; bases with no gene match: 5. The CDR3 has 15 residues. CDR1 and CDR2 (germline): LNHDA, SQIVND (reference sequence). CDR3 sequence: CASSSRDRGQYGYTF. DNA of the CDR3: TGTGCCAGTAGTAGCCGGGACAGGGGGCAATATGGCTACACCTTC.

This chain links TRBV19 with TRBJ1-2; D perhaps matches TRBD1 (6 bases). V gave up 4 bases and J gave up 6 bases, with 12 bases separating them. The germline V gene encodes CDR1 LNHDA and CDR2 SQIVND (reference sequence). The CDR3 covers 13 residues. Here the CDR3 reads CASSNLQGDGYTF. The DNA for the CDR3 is TGTGCCAGTAGTAACTTACAGGGAGATGGCTACACCTTC. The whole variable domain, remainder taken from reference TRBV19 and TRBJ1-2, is DGGITQSPKYLFRKEGQNVTLSCEQNLNHDAMYWYRQDPGQGLRLIYYSQIVNDFQKGDIAEGYSVSREKKESFPLTVTSAQKNPTAFYLCASSNLQGDGYTFGSGTRLTVV.

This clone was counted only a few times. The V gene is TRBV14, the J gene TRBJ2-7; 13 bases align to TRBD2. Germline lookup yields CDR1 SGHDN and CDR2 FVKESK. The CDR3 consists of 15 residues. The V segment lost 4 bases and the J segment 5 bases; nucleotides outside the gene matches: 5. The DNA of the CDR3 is TGTGCCAGCAGCCTACTAGCGGGGGGGATTCACGAGCAGTACTTC. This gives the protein CASSLLAGGIHEQYF.

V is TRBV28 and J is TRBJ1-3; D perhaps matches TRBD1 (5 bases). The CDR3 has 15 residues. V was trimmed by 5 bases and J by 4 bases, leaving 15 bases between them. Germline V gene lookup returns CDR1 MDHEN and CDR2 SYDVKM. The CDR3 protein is CASSSRAISGNTIYF. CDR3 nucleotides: TGTGCCAGCAGTAGCAGGGCAATCTCGGGAAACACCATATATTTT.

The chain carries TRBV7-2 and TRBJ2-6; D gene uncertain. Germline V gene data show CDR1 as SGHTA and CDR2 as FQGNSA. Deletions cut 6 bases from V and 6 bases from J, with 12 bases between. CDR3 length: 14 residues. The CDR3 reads CASRVDQAANVLTF. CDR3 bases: TGTGCCAGCAGGGTCGATCAGGCGGCCAACGTCCTGACTTTC.

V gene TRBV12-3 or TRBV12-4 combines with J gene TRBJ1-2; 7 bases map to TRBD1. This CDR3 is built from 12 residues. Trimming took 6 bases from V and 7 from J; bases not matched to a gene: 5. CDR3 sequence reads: CASRTGVVGYTF. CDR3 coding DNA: TGTGCCAGCAGAACAGGGGTTGTTGGCTACACCTTC.

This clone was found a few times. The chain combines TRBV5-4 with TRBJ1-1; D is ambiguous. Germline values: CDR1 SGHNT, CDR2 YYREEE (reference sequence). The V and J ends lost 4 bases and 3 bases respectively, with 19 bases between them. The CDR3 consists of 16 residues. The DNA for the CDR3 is TGTGCCAGCAGCCCTGCCGCGGGTATAAGGGACACTGAAGCTTTCTTT. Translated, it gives CASSPAAGIRDTEAFF.

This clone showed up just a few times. CDR3 nucleotides: TGTGCCAGCAGTTTAACAGGGTTCAACAATCAGCCCCAGCATTTT. Protein product: CASSLTGFNNQPQHF. The rearrangement uses TRBV28 and TRBJ1-5, with D tentatively TRBD1 (6 bases). The V gene lost 2 bases and the J gene lost 3 bases, with 11 bases spanning the gap. Germline values: CDR1 MDHEN, CDR2 SYDVKM. The CDR3 contains 15 residues.

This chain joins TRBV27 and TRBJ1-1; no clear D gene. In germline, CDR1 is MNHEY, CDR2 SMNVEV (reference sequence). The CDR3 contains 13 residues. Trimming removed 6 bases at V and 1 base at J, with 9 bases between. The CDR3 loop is CASRRTANTEAFF. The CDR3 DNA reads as TGTGCCAGCAGGAGAACAGCGAACACTGAAGCTTTCTTT.

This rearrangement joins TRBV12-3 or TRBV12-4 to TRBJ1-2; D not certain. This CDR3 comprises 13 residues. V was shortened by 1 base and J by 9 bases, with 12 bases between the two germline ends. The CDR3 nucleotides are TGTGCCAGCAGTTTAGGCAGGAGGGAGAGCTACACCTTC. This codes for CASSLGRRESYTF.

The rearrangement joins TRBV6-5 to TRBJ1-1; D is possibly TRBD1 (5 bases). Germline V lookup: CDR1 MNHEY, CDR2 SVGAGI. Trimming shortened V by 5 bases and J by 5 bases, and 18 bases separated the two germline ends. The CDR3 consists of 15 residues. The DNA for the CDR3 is TGTGCCAGCAGTAACGCGGGACGGGCAACGACTGAAGCTTTCTTT. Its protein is CASSNAGRATTEAFF.

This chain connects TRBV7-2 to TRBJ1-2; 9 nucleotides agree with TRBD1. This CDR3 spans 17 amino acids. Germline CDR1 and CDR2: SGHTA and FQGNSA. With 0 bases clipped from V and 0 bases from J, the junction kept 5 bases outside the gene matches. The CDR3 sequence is CASSLAPGQGANYGYTF. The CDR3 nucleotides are TGTGCCAGCAGCTTAGCTCCGGGACAGGGAGCTAACTATGGCTACACCTTC.

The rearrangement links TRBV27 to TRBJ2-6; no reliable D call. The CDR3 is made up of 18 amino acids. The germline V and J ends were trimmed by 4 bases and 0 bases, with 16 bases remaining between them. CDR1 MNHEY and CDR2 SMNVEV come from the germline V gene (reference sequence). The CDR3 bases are TGTGCCAGCAGTTCCCACCAACAGCTGAGCTCTGGGGCCAACGTCCTGACTTTC. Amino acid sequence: CASSSHQQLSSGANVLTF.

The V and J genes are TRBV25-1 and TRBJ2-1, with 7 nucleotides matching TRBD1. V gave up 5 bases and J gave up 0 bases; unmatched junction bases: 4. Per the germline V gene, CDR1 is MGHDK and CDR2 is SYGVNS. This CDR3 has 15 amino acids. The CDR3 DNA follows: TGTGCCAGCAGTAGGTGGGACAGCTCCTACAATGAGCAGTTCTTC. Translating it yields CASSRWDSSYNEQFF.

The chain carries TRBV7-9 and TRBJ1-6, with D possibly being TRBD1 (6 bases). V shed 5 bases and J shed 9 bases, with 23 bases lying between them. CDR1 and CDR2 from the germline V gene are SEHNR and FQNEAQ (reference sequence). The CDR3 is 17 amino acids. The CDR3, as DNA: TGTGCCAGCAGCCGCGCTTTGCCGGGACAAGGAGGTTCACCCCTCCACTTT. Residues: CASSRALPGQGGSPLHF. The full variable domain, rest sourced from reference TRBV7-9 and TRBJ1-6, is DTGVSQNPRHKITKRGQNVTFRCDPISEHNRLYWYRQTLGQGPEFLTYFQNEAQLEKSRLLSDRFSAERPKGSFSTLEIQRTEQGDSAMYLCASSRALPGQGGSPLHFGNGTRLTVT.

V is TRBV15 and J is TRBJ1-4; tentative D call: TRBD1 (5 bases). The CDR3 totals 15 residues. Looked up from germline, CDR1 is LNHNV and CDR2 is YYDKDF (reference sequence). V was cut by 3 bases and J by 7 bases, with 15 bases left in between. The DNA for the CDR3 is TGTGCCACCAGCAGTAGTGTGGATACAGGTGAAAAACTGTTTTTT. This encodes CATSSSVDTGEKLFF.

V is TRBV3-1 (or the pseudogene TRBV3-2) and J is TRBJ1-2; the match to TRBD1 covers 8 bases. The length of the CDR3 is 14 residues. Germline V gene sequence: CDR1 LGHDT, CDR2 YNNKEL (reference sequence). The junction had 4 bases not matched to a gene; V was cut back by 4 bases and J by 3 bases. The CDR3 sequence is CASSPRDRYYGYTF. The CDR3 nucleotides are TGTGCCAGCAGCCCCCGGGACAGGTACTATGGCTACACCTTC.

The CDR3 here is CAWSVQRGTNYGYTF. DNA for the CDR3: TGTGCCTGGAGTGTACAAAGGGGTACTAACTATGGCTACACCTTC. This chain joins TRBV30 and TRBJ1-2; the D gene is possibly TRBD1 (5 bases). Germline V CDR1 and CDR2: GTSNPN, SVGIG (reference sequence). Trimming cost V 0 bases and J 0 bases, with 11 bases left between them. CDR3 length equals 15 residues.

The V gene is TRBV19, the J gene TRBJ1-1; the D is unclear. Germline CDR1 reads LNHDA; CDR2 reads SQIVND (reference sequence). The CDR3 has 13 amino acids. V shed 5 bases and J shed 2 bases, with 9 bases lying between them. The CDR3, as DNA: TGTGCCAGTAGTCCAACTACTAACACTGAAGCTTTCTTT. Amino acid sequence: CASSPTTNTEAFF. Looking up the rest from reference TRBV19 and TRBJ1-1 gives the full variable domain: DGGITQSPKYLFRKEGQNVTLSCEQNLNHDAMYWYRQDPGQGLRLIYYSQIVNDFQKGDIAEGYSVSREKKESFPLTVTSAQKNPTAFYLCASSPTTNTEAFFGQGTRLTVV.

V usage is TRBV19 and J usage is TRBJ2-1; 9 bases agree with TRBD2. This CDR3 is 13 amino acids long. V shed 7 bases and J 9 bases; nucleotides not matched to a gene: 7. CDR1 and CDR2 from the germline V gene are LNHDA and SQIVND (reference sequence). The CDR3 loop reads CASTRTSDPEQFF. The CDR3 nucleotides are TGTGCCAGTACGAGGACTAGCGATCCTGAGCAGTTCTTC.

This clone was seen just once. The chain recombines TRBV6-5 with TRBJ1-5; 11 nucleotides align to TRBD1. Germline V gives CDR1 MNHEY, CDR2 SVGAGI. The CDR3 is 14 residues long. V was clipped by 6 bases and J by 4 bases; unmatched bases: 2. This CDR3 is CASRGTGGNQPQHF. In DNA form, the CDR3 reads TGTGCCAGCAGGGGGACAGGGGGTAATCAGCCCCAGCATTTT.

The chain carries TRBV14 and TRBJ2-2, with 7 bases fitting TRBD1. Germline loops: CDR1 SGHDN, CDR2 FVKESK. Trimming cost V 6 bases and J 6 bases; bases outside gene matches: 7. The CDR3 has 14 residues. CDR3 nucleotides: TGTGCCAGCAGACGCGACAGGGCCGCCGGGGAGCTGTTTTTT. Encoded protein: CASRRDRAAGELFF. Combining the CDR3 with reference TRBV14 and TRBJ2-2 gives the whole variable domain EAGVTQFPSHSVIEKGQTVTLRCDPISGHDNLYWYRRVMGKEIKFLLHFVKESKQDESGMPNNRFLAERTGGTYSTLKVQPAELEDSGVYFCASRRDRAAGELFFGEGSRLTVL.

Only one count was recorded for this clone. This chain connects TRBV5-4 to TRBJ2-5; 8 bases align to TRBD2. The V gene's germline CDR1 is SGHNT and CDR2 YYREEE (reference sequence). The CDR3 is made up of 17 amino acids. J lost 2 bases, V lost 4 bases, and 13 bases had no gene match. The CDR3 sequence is CASSPGGRWGAQETQYF. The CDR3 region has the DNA TGTGCCAGCAGCCCGGGGGGGCGCTGGGGAGCTCAAGAGACCCAGTACTTC.

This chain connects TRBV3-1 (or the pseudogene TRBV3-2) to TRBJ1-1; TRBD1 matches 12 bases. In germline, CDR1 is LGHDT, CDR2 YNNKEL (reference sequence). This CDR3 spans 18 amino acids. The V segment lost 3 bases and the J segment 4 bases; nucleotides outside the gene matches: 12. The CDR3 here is CASSQGRGTGGAGTEAFF. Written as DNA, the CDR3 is TGTGCCAGCAGCCAGGGCCGAGGGACAGGGGGCGCCGGCACTGAAGCTTTCTTT.

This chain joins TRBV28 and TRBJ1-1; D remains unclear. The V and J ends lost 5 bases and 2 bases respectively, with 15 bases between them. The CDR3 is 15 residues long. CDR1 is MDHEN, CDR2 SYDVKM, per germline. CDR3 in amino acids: CASSKLKGRNTEAFF. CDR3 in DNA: TGTGCCAGCAGTAAACTAAAAGGGAGAAACACTGAAGCTTTCTTT.

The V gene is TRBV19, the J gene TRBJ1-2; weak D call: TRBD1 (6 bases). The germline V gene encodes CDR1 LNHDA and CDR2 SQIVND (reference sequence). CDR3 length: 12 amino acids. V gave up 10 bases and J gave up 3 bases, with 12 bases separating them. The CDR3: CATTGYDYGYTF. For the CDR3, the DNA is TGTGCCACAACAGGGTACGACTATGGCTACACCTTC.

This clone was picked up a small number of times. The CDR3 loop is CASSWGYRDGYTF. CDR3 sequence (DNA): TGTGCCAGCAGCTGGGGCTACAGAGATGGCTACACCTTC. The chain has TRBV5-6 and TRBJ1-2; D possibly corresponds to TRBD1 (5 bases). The CDR3 sequence is 13 residues long. The V gene's germline CDR1 is SGHDT and CDR2 YYEEEE. The V end lost 3 bases, the J end lost 6 bases, and 12 bases lay between the germline ends.

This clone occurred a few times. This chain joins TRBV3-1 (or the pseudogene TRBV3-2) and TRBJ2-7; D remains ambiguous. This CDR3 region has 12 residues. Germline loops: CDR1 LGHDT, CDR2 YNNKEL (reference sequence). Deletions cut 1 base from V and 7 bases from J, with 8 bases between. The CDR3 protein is CASSQVTREQYF. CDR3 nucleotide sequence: TGTGCCAGCAGCCAAGTAACCCGGGAGCAGTACTTC.

DNA of the CDR3: TGTGCCATTCTCCGCCGGGACTGCCTTCGAGAGACCCAGTACTTC. Translated: CAILRRDCLRETQYF. This chain connects TRBV9 to TRBJ2-5; weak D call: TRBD2 (6 bases). The CDR3 covers 15 residues. The V end lost 9 bases, the J end lost 4 bases, and 22 bases lay between the germline ends. CDR1 and CDR2 (germline): SGDLS, YYNGEE.